The TCR beta chain described here comes from a study of blood T cells in healthy people across ages. Overall study context: T cells yielded about one barcoded beta molecule per two cells through template switching.

The authors ran a second PCR of roughly 6 to 12 cycles using a sample-barcoded 5' primer and a J-beta primer mix. TCRdb passed the 5' RACE reads through MiXCR, listing each CDR3 protein once. The repertoire holds 2 million or so distinct CDR3 sequences, with 40% to 55% as singletons. Whenever a sample was processed, at least 6 million PBMCs were isolated. The authors extracted at least 6 micrograms of total RNA per sample. About this clonotype itself: Its specificity is unknown.

Overall study findings and caveats: Naive CD4+ cells and diversity were both higher in long-lived donors than in aged donors.

The CDR3 spans 19 residues. The receptor comes from a woman aged 40 to 55 in good health. This chain links TRBV21-1 with TRBJ2-7; TRBD2, the table's D call, was not compared with the DNA. TRBV21-1 is reported as a pseudogene. What was sequenced was blood. This CDR3 is CASSNLAGKGLTGSYEQYF. CDR3 nucleotides: TGTGCCAGCAGCAACCTTGCGGGAAAAGGCCTAACAGGGTCATACGAGCAGTACTTC.